This T cell receptor (beta chain) came from a study of blood T cell repertoires in COVID-19 (dated by TCRdb to 2018 to 2020). About the full investigation: The collaborator samples originated in the United States, Italy and Spain and spanned the acute and convalescent phases of COVID-19. Where available, HLA class I and class II types were obtained from metadata supplied by the sample provider rather than from assay-based typing. A de-identified subject ID, COVID-19 status, age in years and sex were almost always included in the sample metadata. Samples came from the ongoing ImmuneRACE study (first 160 participants) plus 1,254 subjects from 6 global collaborators. The repertoires were made available in a free public database intended to serve as a resource for research on the immune response to SARS-CoV-2. The dataset comprised deeply sampled blood TCRbeta repertoires from subjects exposed to, actively infected with, or recovered from COVID-19. The material from the prospective study consisted of cDNA or gDNA derived from T cells, B-cell-depleted T cells, or PBMCs. Points the paper makes about the study in general: How much clinical and demographic metadata was included differed by source and by participant, and the metadata was provided uncurated.

Enrolling through a virtual design, the prospective study's participants ranged in age from roughly 18 to 89 years and lived across around 25 United States geographic areas. To assign participants to cohorts, the prospective study relied on clinical history that participants themselves reported in a screening survey and a study questionnaire. For ImmuneRACE Cohort 3, a participant was defined as recovered based on two consecutive negative NP/OP PCR tests, clearance by a healthcare professional, or resolution of symptoms. In the prospective study, mobile phlebotomists collected whole blood, serum and a nasopharyngeal or oropharyngeal swab from each participant. Over an approximately 2-month period, participants in the prospective study had the option of providing additional blood draws and questionnaires. Blood samples from the prospective study were shipped frozen or at room temperature prior to DNA extraction.

Between the V and J ends, shortened by 8 bases and 4 bases respectively, the junction contains 8 bases. The germline V gene gives CDR1 as MNHGY and CDR2 as SVAAGI. The CDR3 sequence holds 11 residues, the cysteine and phenylalanine included. Only the CDR3 region is kept as DNA, spanning 33 bases read in frame from base 1. This clone was picked up a small number of times. The antigen it recognizes is unknown. Base qualities are not provided; no much larger clone lies one nucleotide away. TCRbeta CDR3 regions were amplified from genomic DNA using the immunoSEQ Assay, a bias-controlled multiplex PCR. Per the authors' processing: The number of nucleated cells in each sample was estimated by amplification of reference gene primers within the assay. To quantify the absolute abundance of each unique TCRbeta CDR3 rearrangement, sequence reads were collapsed and filtered. For each sample, productive Simpson clonality was calculated by taking the square root of Simpson's diversity index across productive rearrangements. This immuneACCESS table, as held by TCRdb, lists in-frame sequences with V and J called but not all clones. Of the missing ones, under half trace to an unresolved V gene in checked studies; the others have no known cause. Clone size and the V and J calls come from that table; the DNA yielded D and trimming. The sample table records about 220,000 clones; 88% of these occur just once. Clones ranked in the top ten supply about 2.4% of the sample.

Material: PBMCs or T cells enriched from blood (not recorded which). In this chain, TRBV6-9 is recombined with TRBJ1-2, and TRBD1 may be the D gene, going by 5 matching bases. The TCR comes from a woman aged 25-40 years who had recovered from COVID-19. This receptor carries the CDR3 CASRGFYGYTF. At the DNA level, the sequence is TGTGCCAGCCGGGGGTTCTATGGCTACACCTTC.